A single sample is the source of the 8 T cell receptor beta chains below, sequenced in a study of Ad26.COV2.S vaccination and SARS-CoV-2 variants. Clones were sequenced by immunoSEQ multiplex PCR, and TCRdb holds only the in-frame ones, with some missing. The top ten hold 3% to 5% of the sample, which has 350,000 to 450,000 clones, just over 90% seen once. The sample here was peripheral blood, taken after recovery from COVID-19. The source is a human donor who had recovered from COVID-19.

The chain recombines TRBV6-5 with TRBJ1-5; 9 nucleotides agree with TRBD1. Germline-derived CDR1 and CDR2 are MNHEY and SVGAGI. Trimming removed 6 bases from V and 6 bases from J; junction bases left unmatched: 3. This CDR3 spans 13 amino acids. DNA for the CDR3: TGTGCCAGCAGGACAGGGGGGGGTCAGCCCCAGCATTTT. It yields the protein CASRTGGGQPQHF.

The CDR3 nucleotides are TGTGCCAGCAGTCTAGAGGGAACAGATACGCAGTATTTT. Residues: CASSLEGTDTQYF. V gene TRBV2 combines with J gene TRBJ2-3; D possibly corresponds to TRBD2 (5 bases). Trimming took off 5 bases at V and 3 bases at J, with 9 bases between the two ends. The CDR3 is 13 amino acids. Germline CDR1 SNHLY, CDR2 FYNNEI. The whole variable domain, remainder taken from reference TRBV2 and TRBJ2-3, is EPEVTQTPSHQVTQMGQEVILRCVPISNHLYFYWYRQILGQKVEFLVSFYNNEISEKSEIFDDQFSVERPDGSNFTLKIRSTKLEDSAMYFCASSLEGTDTQYFGPGTRLTVL.

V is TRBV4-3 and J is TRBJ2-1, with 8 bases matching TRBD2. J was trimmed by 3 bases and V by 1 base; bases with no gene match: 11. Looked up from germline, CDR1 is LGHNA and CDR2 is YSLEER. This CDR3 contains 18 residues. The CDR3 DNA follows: TGCGCCAGCAGCCAAGTGATTCCGAGCGGGGGCAGCTACAATGAGCAGTTCTTC. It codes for CASSQVIPSGGSYNEQFF.

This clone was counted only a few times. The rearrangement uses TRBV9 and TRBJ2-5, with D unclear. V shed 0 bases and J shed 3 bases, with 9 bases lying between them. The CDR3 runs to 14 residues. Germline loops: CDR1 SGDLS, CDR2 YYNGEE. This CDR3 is CASSVEPGEETQYF. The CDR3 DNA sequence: TGTGCCAGCAGCGTAGAACCGGGTGAAGAGACCCAGTACTTC.

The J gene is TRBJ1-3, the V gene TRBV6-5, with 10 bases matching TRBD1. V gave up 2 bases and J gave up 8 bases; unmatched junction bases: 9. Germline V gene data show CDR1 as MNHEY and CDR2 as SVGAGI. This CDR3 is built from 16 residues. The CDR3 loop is CASSYLRKGTGDTIYF. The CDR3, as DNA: TGTGCCAGCAGTTACCTACGGAAAGGGACAGGGGACACCATATATTTT.

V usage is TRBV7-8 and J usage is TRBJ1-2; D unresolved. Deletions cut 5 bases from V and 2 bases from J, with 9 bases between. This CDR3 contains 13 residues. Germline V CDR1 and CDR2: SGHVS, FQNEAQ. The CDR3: CASSPRRNYGYTF. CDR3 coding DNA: TGTGCCAGCAGCCCGAGAAGAAACTATGGCTACACCTTC.

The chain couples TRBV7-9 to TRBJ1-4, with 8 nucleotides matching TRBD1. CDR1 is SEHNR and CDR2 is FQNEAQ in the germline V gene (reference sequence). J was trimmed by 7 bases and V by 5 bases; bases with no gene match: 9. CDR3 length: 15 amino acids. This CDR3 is CASSGLQGVFEKLFF. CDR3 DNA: TGTGCCAGCAGCGGATTACAGGGGGTGTTTGAAAAACTGTTTTTT.

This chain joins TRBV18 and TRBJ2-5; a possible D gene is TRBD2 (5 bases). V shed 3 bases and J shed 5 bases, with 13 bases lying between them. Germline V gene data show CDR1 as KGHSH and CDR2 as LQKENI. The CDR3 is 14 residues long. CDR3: CASSPLAKWETQYF. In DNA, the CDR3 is TGTGCCAGCTCACCGCTAGCTAAGTGGGAGACCCAGTACTTC.